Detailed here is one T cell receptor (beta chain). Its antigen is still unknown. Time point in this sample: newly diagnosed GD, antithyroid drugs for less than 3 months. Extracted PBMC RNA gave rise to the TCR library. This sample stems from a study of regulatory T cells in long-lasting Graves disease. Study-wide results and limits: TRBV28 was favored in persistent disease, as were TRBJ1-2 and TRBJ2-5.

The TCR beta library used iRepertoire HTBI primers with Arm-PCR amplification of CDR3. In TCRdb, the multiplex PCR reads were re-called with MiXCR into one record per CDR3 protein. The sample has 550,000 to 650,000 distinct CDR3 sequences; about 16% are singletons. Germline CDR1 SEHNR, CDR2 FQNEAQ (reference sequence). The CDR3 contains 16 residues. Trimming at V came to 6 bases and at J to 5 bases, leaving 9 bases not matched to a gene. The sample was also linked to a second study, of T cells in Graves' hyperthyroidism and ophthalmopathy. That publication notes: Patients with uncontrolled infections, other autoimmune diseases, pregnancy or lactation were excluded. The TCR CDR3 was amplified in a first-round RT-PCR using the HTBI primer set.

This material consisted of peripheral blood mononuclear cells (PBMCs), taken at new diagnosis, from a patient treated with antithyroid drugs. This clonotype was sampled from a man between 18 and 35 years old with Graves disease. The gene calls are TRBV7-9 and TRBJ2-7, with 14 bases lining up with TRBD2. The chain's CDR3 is CASRQTSGRAKNEQYF. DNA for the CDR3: TGTGCCAGCAGACAGACTAGCGGGAGGGCCAAGAACGAGCAGTACTTC. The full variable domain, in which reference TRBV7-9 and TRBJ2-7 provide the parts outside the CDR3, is DTGVSQNPRHKITKRGQNVTFRCDPISEHNRLYWYRQTLGQGPEFLTYFQNEAQLEKSRLLSDRFSAERPKGSFSTLEIQRTEQGDSAMYLCASRQTSGRAKNEQYFGPGTRLTVT.